This section outlines one TCR beta chain sequence together with its context. Per germline, CDR1 MNHEY and CDR2 SVGAGI. With V trimmed by 6 bases and J by 2 bases, 7 bases remained unmatched. The CDR3 loop spans 15 amino acids. The sample comes from a study of blood T cell repertoires in COVID-19. Study background: Samples taken during acute and convalescent COVID-19 were collected in the United States, Italy and Spain. From T cells, B-cell-depleted T cells, or PBMCs came the material, which was cDNA or gDNA.

How the authors handled the data: By means of reference gene primer amplification, nucleated cell counts were estimated. Profiling relied on immunoSEQ multiplex PCR, and the TCRdb table lists in-frame clones only, not all of them. V and J calls plus clone size are reproduced from that table; the DNA served to infer D and trimming. The sample carries some 210,000 clones, 70% to 90% recorded once. The clonotype originates from a woman in her thirties or forties who had recovered from COVID-19. The sequenced sample consisted of peripheral blood. The chain couples TRBV6-5 to TRBJ1-5, with 7 bases that match TRBD1. In DNA form, the CDR3 reads TGTGCCAGCAGGAAAATCGGGACAGGCAATCAGCCCCAGCATTTT. This translates into CASRKIGTGNQPQHF.